The rows below give T cell receptor beta chains drawn from one sample of a study of OX40 agonist ivuxolimab in advanced cancers. TCRdb keeps only in-frame clones here, not all; method: immunoSEQ multiplex PCR. The table has fewer than 70,000 clones, roughly 87% seen once. The sequences come from CD4+ or CD8+ T cells sorted from blood, collected in a trial of the OX40 agonist ivuxolimab. Source of these receptors: an adult with an advanced solid tumor such as melanoma, head and neck, liver or kidney cancer. Both conserved end residues are part of each CDR3. A D gene is named only where the DNA matches it firmly. Clone size is not always given. Where it is, it says once, few, many or a class for expanded clones.

.	TRBV6-6	15	TRBJ2-5	TRBD1	TGTGCCAGCAGTTACTACAGGGGGCGCGAAGAGACCCAGTACTTC	CASSYYRGREETQYF
.	TRBV5-5	15	TRBJ1-5	TRBD1	TGTGCCAGCAGCTTGGCCGGGACAGTGGGACGGCCCCAGCATTTT	CASSLAGTVGRPQHF
.	TRBV19	15	TRBJ1-2	.	TGTGCCAGTACCATCGGACCGGAGCCCCCCTATGGCTACACCTTC	CASTIGPEPPYGYTF
few	TRBV10-3	14	TRBJ2-5	.	TGTGCCATCAGTGGGGGCAGGGGACGGGAGACCCAGTACTTC	CAISGGRGRETQYF
.	TRBV5-6	15	TRBJ2-3	.	TGTGCCAGCAGCTTGGGGTCGGGGGCGGAAGATACGCAGTATTTT	CASSLGSGAEDTQYF
.	TRBV19	15	TRBJ1-4	TRBD1	TGTGCCAGTAGTACCTGGACAGGGGAGGAGGAAAAACTGTTTTTT	CASSTWTGEEEKLFF
few	TRBV6-1	16	TRBJ1-1	TRBD1	TGTGCCAGCAGTGACAGGACAGGGAGACGCAACACTGAAGCTTTCTTT	CASSDRTGRRNTEAFF
.	TRBV27	13	TRBJ1-1	.	TGTGCCAGCAGCTACCGGCTGAACACTGAAGCTTTCTTT	CASSYRLNTEAFF
.	TRBV9	12	TRBJ2-7	.	TGTGCCAGCAGCCAGGATGGGGACCGACAGTACTTC	CASSQDGDRQYF
.	TRBV18	14	TRBJ2-7	TRBD1	TGTGCCAGCTCAGATCCGGGACAGGGTGACGAGCAGTACTTC	CASSDPGQGDEQYF
.	TRBV11-2	15	TRBJ2-5	TRBD1	TGTGCCAGCAGCTTACACAGGGGGCACGTAGAGACCCAGTACTTC	CASSLHRGHVETQYF
.	TRBV2	17	TRBJ2-3	TRBD2	TGTGCCAGCAGTGACGCCCCCTTTGCGGGGGTGACAGATACGCAGTATTTT	CASSDAPFAGVTDTQYF
.	TRBV2	15	TRBJ1-5	.	TGTGCCAGCAGTGAAGCGCTCGGGAGAGGGTCCCCCCAGCATTTT	CASSEALGRGSPQHF
.	TRBV28	12	TRBJ2-7	.	TGTGCCAGCAGTATCGAAAACTACGAGCAGTACTTC	CASSIENYEQYF
.	TRBV29-1	13	TRBJ2-1	.	TGCAGCGTTTCTACAGGGTTGTACAATGAGCAGTTCTTC	CSVSTGLYNEQFF
.	TRBV6-5	14	TRBJ2-7	.	TGTGCCAGCAGTGATCCTAGCTTACTCTACGAGCAGTACTTC	CASSDPSLLYEQYF
.	TRBV19	15	TRBJ2-7	.	TGTGCCAGTAGTAACCTCGGGACACCTATCGACGAGCAGTACTTC	CASSNLGTPIDEQYF
.	TRBV5-3	19	TRBJ2-3	.	TGTGCCAGAAGCGGACGCCGGGACTGGCGGGACCCATCGCACACTCCAGAGTATTTT	CARSGRRDWRDPSHTPEYF
.	TRBV28	12	TRBJ1-5	.	TGTGCCAGCAGTTCCCTCAATCAGCCCCAGCATTTT	CASSSLNQPQHF
.	TRBV30	13	TRBJ1-1	.	TGTGCCTGGAGTCATGGTGGGAACACTGAAGCTTTCTTT	CAWSHGGNTEAFF
.	TRBV2	18	TRBJ2-3	TRBD1	TGTGCCAGCAGTCTACGTCCCGGGACAGGGTACGGCACAGATACGCAGTATTTT	CASSLRPGTGYGTDTQYF
.	TRBV10-1	12	TRBJ2-7	.	TGCGCCAGCAGTGAGTTCGAGGGAAAGCAGTACTTC	CASSEFEGKQYF
.	TRBV12-5	13	TRBJ2-1	.	TGTGCTAGTGGTTTGGGCAGTTACAATGAGCAGTTCTTC	CASGLGSYNEQFF
once	TRBV5-6	14	TRBJ1-6	.	TGTGCCAGCAGCTTTCTAGCTTTAAGGTCACCCCTCCACTTT	CASSFLALRSPLHF
.	TRBV4-3	16	TRBJ2-6	.	TGCGCCAGCAGCCAGGGGGCCTTCTCTGGGGCCAACGTCCTGACTTTC	CASSQGAFSGANVLTF
.	TRBV9	16	TRBJ2-1	.	TGTGCCAGCAGCGCGGGCGTGGGGGGCCCCTACAATGAGCAGTTCTTC	CASSAGVGGPYNEQFF
.	TRBV19	12	TRBJ1-4	TRBD1	TGTGCCAGTAGTATAGGCGACAGGGGCTTCACTTTT	CASSIGDRGFTF
.	TRBV28	13	TRBJ2-7	.	TGTGCCAGCAGGCTTCCCTTAGGCTACGAGCAGTACTTC	CASRLPLGYEQYF
.	TRBV9	17	TRBJ2-3	.	TGTGCCAGCAGCGTAGTTGTGACATCCTTCAGCACAGATACGCAGTATTTT	CASSVVVTSFSTDTQYF
.	TRBV5-1	15	TRBJ1-5	.	TGCGCCAGCAGCTTGGAAGGCAGGGTGGGTCAGCCCCAGCATTTT	CASSLEGRVGQPQHF
.	TRBV11-2	12	TRBJ1-5	.	TGTGCCAGCAGCTTAGCGACAGAGCCCCAGCATTTT	CASSLATEPQHF
once	TRBV7-2	16	TRBJ1-3	.	TGTGCCAGCAGCTTAGTCCCAGCCCACTCTGGAAACACCATATATTTT	CASSLVPAHSGNTIYF
.	TRBV9	15	TRBJ1-1	.	TGTGCCAGCAGCGCTACATCCACAGGGTACACTGAAGCTTTCTTT	CASSATSTGYTEAFF
.	TRBV7-9	14	TRBJ2-1	.	TGTGCCAGCAGCACGAGGGGGGGGAGGAATGAGCAGTTCTTC	CASSTRGGRNEQFF
.	TRBV7-9	13	TRBJ1-1	.	TGTGCCAGCAGCTTAGGGGAGAACACTGAAGCTTTCTTT	CASSLGENTEAFF
.	TRBV11-2	11	TRBJ2-3	.	TGTGCCAGCGCACGGGGGTCTACGCAGTATTTT	CASARGSTQYF
few	TRBV4-2	21	TRBJ2-5	.	TGTGCCAGCAGCCCGGACCCACAGGGGGCGTGGCTAGCGGGGGCCGAGGGGACCCAGTACTTC	CASSPDPQGAWLAGAEGTQYF
once	TRBV28	16	TRBJ2-2	.	TGTGCCAGCAGCCAGGCTGGGGCAGCGGACACCGGGGAGCTGTTTTTT	CASSQAGAADTGELFF
once	TRBV7-2	13	TRBJ2-7	.	TGTGCCAGCAACCGGGGACATCTTTACGAGCAGTACTTC	CASNRGHLYEQYF
few	TRBV28	9	TRBJ1-5	.	TGTGCCAGTGGCCAGCCCCAGCATTTT	CASGQPQHF
.	TRBV5-4	16	TRBJ2-1	.	TGTGCCAGCAGCTTGCCCGGGACACTCTCCTACAATGAGCAGTTCTTC	CASSLPGTLSYNEQFF
.	TRBV18	11	TRBJ2-7	.	TGTGCCAGCTCACCGTCCCGGGAGCAGTACTTC	CASSPSREQYF
.	TRBV18	15	TRBJ2-7	TRBD1	TGTGCCAGCTCACCGCCGGGGGGACAGGGCTACGAGCAGTACTTC	CASSPPGGQGYEQYF
.	TRBV18	14	TRBJ1-5	.	TGTGCCAGCTCATCGTCGAGGGACAATCAGCCCCAGCATTTT	CASSSSRDNQPQHF
.	TRBV7-9	15	TRBJ2-1	.	TGTGCCAGCAGCCGCGGTGGTGAGGTCTACAATGAGCAGTTCTTC	CASSRGGEVYNEQFF
.	TRBV11-2	15	TRBJ2-1	TRBD2	TGTGCCAGCAGCTCGGGACTAGCGGTGTACAATGAGCAGTTCTTC	CASSSGLAVYNEQFF